The rows below give T cell receptor beta chains drawn from one sample of a study of T cell responses to AZD1222 COVID-19 vaccine. This table comes from immunoSEQ multiplex PCR, and its TCRdb copy is limited to in-frame clones, with some not included. The sample records 95,000 to 100,000 clones, 90% being singletons. The sequencing used peripheral blood, collected on day 0 of AZD1222 vaccination. The receptors stem from an adult in good health. CDR3s include the opening cysteine and the closing phenylalanine or tryptophan. The D gene is left open where the match is weak. The size field is filled for only some rows; it gives once, few, many or a size class.

clone size	V gene	CDR3 length	D gene	J gene	CDR3 protein	CDR3 DNA
-	TRBV14	20	TRBD1	TRBJ1-1	CASSQEVGTGVDGMNTEAFF	TGTGCCAGCAGCCAAGAGGTCGGGACAGGGGTAGATGGGATGAACACTGAAGCTTTCTTT
-	TRBV19	18	-	TRBJ2-7	CASRTSLELGQGIYEQYF	TGTGCCAGTAGGACCTCTCTCGAGTTAGGACAAGGAATCTACGAGCAGTACTTC
-	TRBV28	14	-	TRBJ1-2	CASRPSSLNYGYTF	TGTGCCAGCAGGCCATCCAGTTTGAACTATGGCTACACCTTC
-	TRBV28	17	-	TRBJ2-1	CASSIPRHRYSYNEQFF	TGTGCCAGCAGTATTCCGCGACACCGCTACTCCTACAATGAGCAGTTCTTC
-	TRBV5-6	14	-	TRBJ1-3	CASSPDSSGNTIYF	TGTGCCAGCAGCCCCGACAGCTCTGGAAACACCATATATTTT
-	TRBV11-2	15	-	TRBJ1-2	CASSSPRDTGPGYTF	TGTGCCAGCAGCTCGCCCCGGGACACGGGTCCAGGCTACACCTTC
-	TRBV4-2	13	-	TRBJ1-1	CASSRGRYTEAFF	TGTGCCAGCAGCCGCGGGCGGTACACTGAAGCTTTCTTT
-	TRBV12-5	17	-	TRBJ2-6	CASGLVSGGPGANVLTF	TGTGCTAGTGGTTTGGTCTCTGGAGGGCCCGGGGCCAACGTCCTGACTTTC
-	TRBV7-9	16	TRBD2	TRBJ2-3	CASSFYSGGRSDTQYF	TGTGCCAGCAGCTTCTATAGCGGGGGACGCTCAGATACGCAGTATTTT
-	TRBV25-1	11	-	TRBJ2-5	CASSEGHVIYF	TGTGCCAGCAGTGAAGGACACGTAATATACTTC
-	TRBV4-2	14	TRBD1	TRBJ1-2	CASSAGTANYGYTF	TGTGCCAGCAGCGCCGGGACAGCTAACTATGGCTACACCTTC
-	TRBV6-6	16	-	TRBJ2-7	CASTAWAAGSSYEQYF	TGTGCCAGCACCGCTTGGGCGGCCGGGAGCTCCTACGAGCAGTACTTC
-	TRBV5-4	14	-	TRBJ2-7	CASSLGALPHEQYF	TGTGCCAGCAGCTTGGGTGCCCTTCCCCACGAGCAGTACTTC
-	TRBV2	16	TRBD1	TRBJ2-7	CASSEPGQGRSHEQYF	TGTGCCAGCAGTGAACCGGGACAGGGAAGATCGCACGAGCAGTACTTC
-	TRBV7-8	15	-	TRBJ1-1	CASSFAGTMNTEAFF	TGTGCCAGCAGCTTTGCCGGGACCATGAACACTGAAGCTTTCTTT
once	TRBV6-2/TRBV6-3	14	-	TRBJ2-7	CASSYSTASYEQYF	TGTGCCAGCAGTTACTCGACAGCTTCCTACGAGCAGTACTTC
-	TRBV19	15	-	TRBJ1-5	CASITDHDSNQPQHF	TGTGCCAGTATTACGGACCACGATAGCAATCAGCCCCAGCATTTT
-	TRBV12-3/TRBV12-4	13	TRBD1	TRBJ1-2	CASSVTGNYGYTF	TGTGCCAGCAGCGTGACAGGGAACTATGGCTACACCTTC
-	TRBV7-9	13	-	TRBJ2-1	CASSTGSYNEQFF	TGTGCCAGCAGCACAGGGTCCTACAATGAGCAGTTCTTC
-	TRBV28	13	TRBD1	TRBJ2-7	CASSSGQGYEQYF	TGTGCCAGCAGTTCCGGACAGGGCTACGAGCAGTACTTC